Listed below are T cell receptor beta chains from one sample, sequenced in a study of T cells after yellow fever vaccination. MiXCR was run by TCRdb on the 5' RACE reads, yielding one entry per CDR3 protein. This sample has 550,000 or so distinct CDR3 sequences, with about a fifth found just once. The material was PBMCs, obtained 15 days after the yellow fever booster vaccination. The receptor source for this set is a man aged 25-40 years who received the YFV17D yellow fever vaccine. CDR3s include the opening cysteine and the closing phenylalanine or tryptophan. Each record gives: V gene, J gene, D gene, clone size, CDR3 DNA, CDR3 protein. A D gene is named only where the DNA matches it firmly. Clone size is given for some rows only: seen once, a few or many times, or a class if the clone is expanded.

TRBV25-1	TRBJ2-2	NA	NA	TGTGCCAGCAGTCGTGGGGGGAGCACCGGGGAGCTGTTTTTT	CASSRGGSTGELFF
TRBV27	TRBJ1-1	NA	few	TGTGCCAGCAGATCCCGATGGACGGGGCGGAGCACTGAAGCTTTCTTT	CASRSRWTGRSTEAFF
TRBV20-1	TRBJ2-7	NA	NA	TGCAGTGCTAGCGCTCTTTCCATCTCCTACGAGCAGTACTTC	CSASALSISYEQYF
TRBV29-1	TRBJ2-2	NA	NA	TGCAGCGTACAGGGGAACACCGGGGAGCTGTTTTTT	CSVQGNTGELFF
TRBV20-1	TRBJ1-1	NA	few	TGCAGTGCTAGTAGAGGGTTCACTGAAGCTTTCTTT	CSASRGFTEAFF
TRBV6-5	TRBJ1-6	NA	few	TGTGCCAGCAGTTACTCGGCCGGACGAGGAGCTCATTCACCCCTCCACTTT	CASSYSAGRGAHSPLHF
TRBV12-3/TRBV12-4	TRBJ1-1	NA	NA	TGTGCCAGCACCCACGGACAACCCTCAGAAACTTTCTTT	CASTHGQPSETFF
TRBV6-5	TRBJ2-3	TRBD2	NA	TGTGCCAGCAGTTACACCTCTAGCGGTAGCACAGATACGCAGTATTTT	CASSYTSSGSTDTQYF
TRBV27	TRBJ2-5	NA	NA	TGTGCCGGGGGGGAGACCCAGTACTTC	CAGGETQYF
TRBV7-2	TRBJ2-2	TRBD2	NA	TGTGCCAGCGGACTAGCGGGGACCGGGGAGCTGTTTTTT	CASGLAGTGELFF
TRBV11-3	TRBJ2-3	TRBD1	NA	TGTGCCAGCAGCCCTGGACAGGGGGTGGCAGATACGCAGTATTTT	CASSPGQGVADTQYF
TRBV29-1	TRBJ1-1	NA	few	TGCAGCGTTGAGGGAGGGTCTGGCGCTTTCTTT	CSVEGGSGAFF
TRBV28	TRBJ2-1	NA	NA	TGTGCCAGCAGTTTAAACCCCGGGACGGGCATAAATGAGCAGTTCTTC	CASSLNPGTGINEQFF
TRBV9	TRBJ2-7	NA	NA	TGTGCCAGCAGCCCTGCGTTATCTCGCTACGAGCAGTACTTC	CASSPALSRYEQYF
TRBV7-9	TRBJ2-1	NA	NA	TGTGCCAGCAGATTAGAGAGAGATGGCTACAATGAGCAGTTCTTC	CASRLERDGYNEQFF
TRBV29-1	TRBJ2-5	TRBD1	few	TGCAGCGTGCTCCGGGACAGATCTCAAGAGACCCAGTACTTC	CSVLRDRSQETQYF
TRBV7-9	TRBJ2-2	TRBD1	NA	TGTGCCAGCAGCTTCAGGACAGGGGCGACCGGGGAGCTGTTTTTT	CASSFRTGATGELFF